The TCR beta chain under discussion was sequenced for a study of T cell responses to AZD1222 COVID-19 vaccine. Notes on the study in general: Baseline seropositivity occurred in only six AZD1222 recipients. Repertoires were sampled only after the peak T cell response. In a largely white British group with more females than males, clonal diversity was possibly underestimated.

Produced via immunoSEQ multiplex PCR; TCRdb's table is partial and in-frame only. In the table there are about 120,000 clones, roughly 90% of which are singletons. Turning to this clone: The antigen is unknown.

The CDR3 totals 13 residues. From germline, CDR1 is SQVTM and CDR2 ANQGSEA. The J segment lost 7 bases and the V segment lost 6 bases, leaving 9 bases of the junction unmatched. The genes are TRBV29-1 and TRBJ1-2, with TRBD1 matching over 9 bases. The sequencing here drew on peripheral blood, taken on day 0 of AZD1222 vaccination. The TCR was taken from an adult in good health. CDR3 sequence (DNA): TGCAGCGTGAGGGACAGGGAAGGACGTGGCTACACCTTC. It is translated as CSVRDREGRGYTF.